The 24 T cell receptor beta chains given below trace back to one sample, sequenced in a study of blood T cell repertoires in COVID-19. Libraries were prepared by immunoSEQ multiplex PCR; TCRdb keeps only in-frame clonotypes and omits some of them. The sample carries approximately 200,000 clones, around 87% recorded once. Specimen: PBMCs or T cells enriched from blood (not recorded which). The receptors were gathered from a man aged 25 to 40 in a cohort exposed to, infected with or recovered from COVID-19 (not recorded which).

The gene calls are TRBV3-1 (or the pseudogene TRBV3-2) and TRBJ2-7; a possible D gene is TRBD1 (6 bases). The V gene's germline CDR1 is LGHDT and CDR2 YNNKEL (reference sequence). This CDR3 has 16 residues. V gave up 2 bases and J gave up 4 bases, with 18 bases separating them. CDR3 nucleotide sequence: TGTGCCAGCAGCCAACTTTCCATCCAGGGGCCATACGAGCAGTACTTC. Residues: CASSQLSIQGPYEQYF.

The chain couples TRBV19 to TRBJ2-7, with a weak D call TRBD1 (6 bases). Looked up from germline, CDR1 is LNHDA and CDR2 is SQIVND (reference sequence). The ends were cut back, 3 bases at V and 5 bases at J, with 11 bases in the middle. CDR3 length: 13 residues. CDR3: CASSIRGEDEQYF. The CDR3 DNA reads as TGTGCCAGTAGTATCAGGGGTGAGGACGAGCAGTACTTC.

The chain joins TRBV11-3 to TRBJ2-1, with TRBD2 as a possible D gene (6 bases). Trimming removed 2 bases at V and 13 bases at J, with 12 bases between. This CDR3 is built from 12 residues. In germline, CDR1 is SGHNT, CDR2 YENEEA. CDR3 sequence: CASSLQTSKQFF. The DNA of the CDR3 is TGTGCCAGCAGCTTACAAACTAGCAAACAGTTCTTC.

CDR3 region: CASSARLAGTGELFF. The CDR3, as DNA: TGTGCCAGCAGCGCTAGACTAGCGGGCACCGGGGAGCTGTTTTTT. This chain joins TRBV7-2 and TRBJ2-2, with 10 bases identical to TRBD2. V was pared by 5 bases and J by 4 bases, with 4 bases of the junction left unmatched. The germline V gene has CDR1 SGHTA and CDR2 FQGNSA. The CDR3 runs 15 residues.

For the CDR3, the DNA is TGTGCCAGCAGTTTATCGGCAGGGGGGCGGTTAGTAGGCTACACCTTC. Amino acids: CASSLSAGGRLVGYTF. J is TRBJ1-2 and V is TRBV28; TRBD1 agrees at 7 bases. This CDR3 comprises 16 residues. Unmatched junction bases numbered 13, after V lost 1 base and J lost 8 bases. Germline assignment: CDR1 MDHEN and CDR2 SYDVKM.

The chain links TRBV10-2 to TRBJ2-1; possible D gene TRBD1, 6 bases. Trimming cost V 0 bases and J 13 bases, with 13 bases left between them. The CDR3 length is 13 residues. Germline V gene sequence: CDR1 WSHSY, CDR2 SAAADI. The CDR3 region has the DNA TGCGCCAGCAGTGAGTCAAACAGGGTCTTACAGTTCTTC. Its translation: CASSESNRVLQFF.

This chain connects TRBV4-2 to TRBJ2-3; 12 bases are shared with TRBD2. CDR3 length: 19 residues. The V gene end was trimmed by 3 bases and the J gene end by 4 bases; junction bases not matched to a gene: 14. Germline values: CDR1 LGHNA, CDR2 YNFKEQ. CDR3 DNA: TGTGCCAGCAGCCAGATAGGGCTAGCGGGAGGGCGGGGAGCAGATACGCAGTATTTT. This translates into CASSQIGLAGGRGADTQYF.

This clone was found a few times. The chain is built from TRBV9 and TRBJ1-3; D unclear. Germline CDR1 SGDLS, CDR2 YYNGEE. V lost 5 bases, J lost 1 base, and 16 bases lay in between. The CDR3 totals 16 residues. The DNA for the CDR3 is TGTGCCAGCAGTTCACTCGATGGAGGGTCTGGAAACACCATATATTTT. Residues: CASSSLDGGSGNTIYF.

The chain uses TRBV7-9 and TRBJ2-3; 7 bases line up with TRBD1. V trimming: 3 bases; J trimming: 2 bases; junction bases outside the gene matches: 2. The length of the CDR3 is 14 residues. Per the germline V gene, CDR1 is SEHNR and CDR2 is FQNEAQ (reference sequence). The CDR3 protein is CASSLGQHTDTQYF. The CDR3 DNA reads TGTGCCAGCAGCTTGGGACAGCACACAGATACGCAGTATTTT.

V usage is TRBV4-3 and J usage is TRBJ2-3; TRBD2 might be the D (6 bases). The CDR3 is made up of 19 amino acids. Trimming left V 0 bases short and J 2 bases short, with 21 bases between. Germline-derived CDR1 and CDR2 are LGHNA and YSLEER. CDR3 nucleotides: TGCGCCAGCAGCCAAGATTCGGTCGGGAGCCCGCCCAACACAGATACGCAGTATTTT. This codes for CASSQDSVGSPPNTDTQYF.

CDR3 DNA: TGTGCCACCAGTTGGTCGGGGTCGGGGGGCAATCAGCCCCAGCATTTT. As protein: CATSWSGSGGNQPQHF. This chain uses TRBV24-1 with TRBJ1-5; D is perhaps TRBD1 (5 bases). The V and J ends lost 6 bases and 2 bases respectively, with 16 bases between them. CDR3 length: 16 residues. CDR1 and CDR2 (germline): KGHDR, SFDVKD.

CDR3 loop: CASHSDSPLHF. The CDR3, as DNA: TGTGCCAGCCATTCGGATTCACCCCTCCACTTT. The chain uses TRBV28 and TRBJ1-6; no reliable D call. The CDR3 sequence is 11 residues long. Germline V lookup: CDR1 MDHEN, CDR2 SYDVKM. Trimming took off 8 bases at V and 8 bases at J, with 7 bases between the two ends.

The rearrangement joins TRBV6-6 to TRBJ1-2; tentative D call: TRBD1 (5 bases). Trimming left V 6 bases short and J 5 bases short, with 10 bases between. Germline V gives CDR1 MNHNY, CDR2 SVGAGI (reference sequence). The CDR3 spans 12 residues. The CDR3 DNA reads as TGTGCCAGCAGCCGTCCAGGGTATGGCTACACCTTC. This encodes CASSRPGYGYTF.

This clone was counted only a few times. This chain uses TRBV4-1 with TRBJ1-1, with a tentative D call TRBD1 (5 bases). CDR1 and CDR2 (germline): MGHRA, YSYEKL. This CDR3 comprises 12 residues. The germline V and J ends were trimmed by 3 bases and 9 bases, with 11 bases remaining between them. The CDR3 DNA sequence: TGCGCCAGCAGCCAGCACACAGGAAAAGCTTTCTTT. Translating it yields CASSQHTGKAFF.

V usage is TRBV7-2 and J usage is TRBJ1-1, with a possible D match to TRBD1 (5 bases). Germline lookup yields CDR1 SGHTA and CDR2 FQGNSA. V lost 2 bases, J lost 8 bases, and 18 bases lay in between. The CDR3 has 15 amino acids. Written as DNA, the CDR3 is TGTGCCAGCAGCTTATTGGGCGGGGGACTTTACGAAGCTTTCTTT. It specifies CASSLLGGGLYEAFF.

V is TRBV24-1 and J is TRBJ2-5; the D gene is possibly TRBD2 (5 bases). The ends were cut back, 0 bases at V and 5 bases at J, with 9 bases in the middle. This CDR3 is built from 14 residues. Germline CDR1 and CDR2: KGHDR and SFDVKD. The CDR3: CATSDLSPGETQYF. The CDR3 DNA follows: TGTGCCACCAGTGATTTGTCCCCGGGGGAGACCCAGTACTTC.

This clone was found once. CDR3 sequence (DNA): TGTGCCACCAGTACAGGGTGGCCAGATACGCAGTATTTT. This translates into CATSTGWPDTQYF. This rearrangement joins TRBV24-1 to TRBJ2-3; possibly TRBD1 for D (6 bases). V was shortened by 6 bases and J by 4 bases, with 10 bases between the two germline ends. This CDR3 comprises 13 residues. Per germline, CDR1 KGHDR and CDR2 SFDVKD.

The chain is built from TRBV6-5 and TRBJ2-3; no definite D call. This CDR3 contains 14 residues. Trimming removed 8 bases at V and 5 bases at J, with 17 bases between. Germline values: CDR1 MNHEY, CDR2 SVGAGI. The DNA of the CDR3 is TGTGCCAGCGAAACATCGGCCCCGGGAGATACGCAGTATTTT. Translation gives CASETSAPGDTQYF.

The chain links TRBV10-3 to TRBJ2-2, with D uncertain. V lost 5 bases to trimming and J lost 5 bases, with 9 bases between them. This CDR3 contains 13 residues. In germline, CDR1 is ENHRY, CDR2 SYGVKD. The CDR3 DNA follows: TGTGCCATCAGTCCCCCCGTTACCGGGGAGCTGTTTTTT. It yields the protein CAISPPVTGELFF.

The CDR3 bases are TGTGCCAGCAGCTTCCGACTAGCGGGAGTGGACAATGAGCAGTTCTTC. Translation: CASSFRLAGVDNEQFF. V and J are TRBV7-4 and TRBJ2-1, with TRBD2 identical over 12 bases. Trimming removed 3 bases from V and 5 bases from J; junction bases left unmatched: 5. The CDR3 length is 16 residues. Per the germline V gene, CDR1 is SGHVT and CDR2 is SQSDAQ.

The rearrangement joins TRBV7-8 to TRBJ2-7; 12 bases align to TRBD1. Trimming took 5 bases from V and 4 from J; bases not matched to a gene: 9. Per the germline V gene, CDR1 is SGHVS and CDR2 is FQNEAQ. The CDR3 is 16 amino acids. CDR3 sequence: CASSPRGGQGAYEQYF. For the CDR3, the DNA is TGTGCCAGCAGCCCCAGGGGGGGACAGGGGGCGTACGAGCAGTACTTC.

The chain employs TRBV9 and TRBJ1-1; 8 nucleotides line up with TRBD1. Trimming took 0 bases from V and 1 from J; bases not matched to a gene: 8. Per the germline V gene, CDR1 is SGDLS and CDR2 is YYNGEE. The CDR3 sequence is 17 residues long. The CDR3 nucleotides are TGTGCCAGCAGCGTAGTGGGCCAGGGACAGGCGAACACTGAAGCTTTCTTT. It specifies CASSVVGQGQANTEAFF.

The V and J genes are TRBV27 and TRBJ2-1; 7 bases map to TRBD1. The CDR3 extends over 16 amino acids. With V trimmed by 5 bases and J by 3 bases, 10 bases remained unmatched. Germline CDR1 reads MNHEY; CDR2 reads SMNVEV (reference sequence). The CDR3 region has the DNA TGTGCCAGCAGTAACCTCGGGACAGACTTCTACAATGAGCAGTTCTTC. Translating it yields CASSNLGTDFYNEQFF.

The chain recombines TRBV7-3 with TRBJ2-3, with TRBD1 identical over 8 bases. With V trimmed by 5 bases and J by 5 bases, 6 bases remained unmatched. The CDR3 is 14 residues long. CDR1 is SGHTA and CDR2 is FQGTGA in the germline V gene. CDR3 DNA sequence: TGTGCCAGCAGCGAGGGACAGGTGCGAGATACGCAGTATTTT. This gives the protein CASSEGQVRDTQYF.